These 5 T cell receptor beta chains originate from one sample sequenced in a study of blood T cell repertoires in COVID-19. The repertoire was sequenced with immunoSEQ multiplex PCR; TCRdb's copy has only in-frame clones and lacks some. This table holds around 270,000 clones, roughly 84% found once. Sequencing was performed on peripheral blood. All receptors derive from a woman aged 40 to 50 who had recovered from COVID-19.

J is TRBJ1-1 and V is TRBV19, with D possibly TRBD1 on 6 matching bases. Trimming removed 5 bases from V and 6 bases from J, with 10 bases in between. The CDR3 is 12 amino acids. The germline V gene has CDR1 LNHDA and CDR2 SQIVND (reference sequence). The CDR3 DNA reads TGTGCCAGTAGTGGGGGCTCGGCTGAAGCTTTCTTT. This sequence encodes CASSGGSAEAFF.

This chain connects TRBV7-2 to TRBJ2-5; 7 bases align to TRBD1. CDR3 size: 16 residues. Germline CDR1 SGHTA, CDR2 FQGNSA. V lost 1 base to trimming and J lost 1 base; unmatched junction nucleotides: 6. The CDR3 region is CASSLVSRGIQETQYF. The CDR3, as DNA: TGTGCCAGCAGCTTAGTGTCCAGGGGGATCCAAGAGACCCAGTACTTC.

V and J are TRBV7-9 and TRBJ2-1, with TRBD1 matching 7 bases. The CDR3 length is 14 residues. Germline lookup yields CDR1 SEHNR and CDR2 FQNEAQ (reference sequence). The J segment lost 4 bases and the V segment lost 5 bases, leaving 5 bases of the junction unmatched. The CDR3 protein is CASSEGTVYNEQFF. The CDR3 bases are TGTGCCAGCAGCGAAGGGACAGTTTACAATGAGCAGTTCTTC.

The chain has TRBV3-1 (or the pseudogene TRBV3-2) and TRBJ2-7; 10 positions match TRBD1. With 3 bases clipped from V and 5 bases from J, the junction kept 7 bases outside the gene matches. The CDR3 extends over 15 amino acids. The V gene's germline CDR1 is LGHDT and CDR2 YNNKEL (reference sequence). This CDR3 is CASSHAGTGVDEQYF. The CDR3, as DNA: TGTGCCAGCAGCCACGCGGGGACAGGGGTCGACGAGCAGTACTTC.

This sequence joins TRBV19 and TRBJ2-3, with D perhaps TRBD1 (5 bases). V was pared by 3 bases and J by 4 bases, with 11 bases between. Per germline, CDR1 LNHDA and CDR2 SQIVND (reference sequence). The CDR3 totals 14 residues. This CDR3 is CASSIGRVPDTQYF. For the CDR3, the DNA is TGTGCCAGTAGTATTGGCAGGGTCCCAGATACGCAGTATTTT.